A selection of T cell receptor beta chains follows, all from one sample in a study of a mutant IDH1 vaccine in newly diagnosed glioma. Generated by immunoSEQ multiplex PCR, the TCRdb table keeps only in-frame clones and is missing some. Found here are about 40,000 clones, 80% to 95% of them singletons; the top ten hold around 2.5%. Their antigens remain unidentified. The sample in question was PBMCs, obtained from a glioma patient whose treatment included an IDH1 peptide vaccine. These TCRs come from a man aged 50-59 years with glioma. The CDR3 runs from the conserved cysteine through the conserved F or W. D genes are given only for firm matches. Size is stated for part of the rows, as once, few or many counts, or as a class when the clone is expanded.

CASSLFRGELYEQYF TGTGCCAGCAGCTTGTTTCGGGGGGAATTGTACGAGCAGTACTTC - TRBD2 TRBJ2-7 TRBV5-4
CASSFGGRAREQYF TGTGCCAGCAGTTTTGGCGGGAGGGCTCGGGAGCAGTACTTC - TRBD2 TRBJ2-5 TRBV27
CASSVSVGAGGEQYF TGTGCCAGCAGCGTATCGGTGGGAGCGGGGGGCGAGCAGTACTTC few TRBD2 TRBJ2-7 TRBV9
CASSSDRGVQYF TGTGCCAGCAGCTCCGACAGGGGGGTGCAGTATTTT - TRBD1 TRBJ2-3 TRBV14
CAWSPGQLQETQYF TGTGCCTGGAGCCCCGGGCAGCTCCAAGAGACCCAGTACTTC - - TRBJ2-5 TRBV30
CASSLDETQYF TGTGCCAGCAGCTTAGACGAGACCCAGTACTTC once - TRBJ2-5 TRBV7-8
CASSKYSSGNTIYF TGTGCCAGCAGCAAGTACAGCTCTGGAAACACCATATATTTT - - TRBJ1-3 TRBV2
CASSGTRGSRATNEKLFF TGCGCCAGCAGTGGCACACGGGGGAGTAGGGCAACTAATGAAAAACTGTTTTTT - - TRBJ1-4 TRBV10-2
CASSHPKTTYNEQFF TGTGCCAGCAGCCACCCCAAGACAACCTACAATGAGCAGTTCTTC - - TRBJ2-1 TRBV7-9
CATLITVPLPGGYTF TGTGCCACCCTCATCACCGTCCCGTTACCCGGTGGCTACACCTTC few - TRBJ1-2 TRBV7-9
CASSQGATMNQPQHF TGCGCCAGCAGCCAAGGCGCGACCATGAATCAGCCCCAGCATTTT - - TRBJ1-5 TRBV4-1